Shown below are 32 T cell receptor beta chains from a single sample sequenced in a study of cytomegalovirus exposure and HLA in healthy donors. The PCR used 60 Vbeta and 13 Jbeta primers. The assay was immunoSEQ multiplex PCR, and TCRdb's table has in-frame clones only and misses some. The table records some 160,000 clones, approximately 82% of them present only once. Sequenced material: PBMCs. The source of these receptors is a male donor in good health and CMV-seronegative.

This sequence joins TRBV6-6 and TRBJ2-7; the D gene is possibly TRBD2 (5 bases). Germline V lookup: CDR1 MNHNY, CDR2 SVGAGI (reference sequence). The CDR3 sequence is 14 residues long. The germline V and J ends were trimmed by 0 bases and 3 bases, with 9 bases remaining between them. The CDR3 DNA follows: TGTGCCAGCAGTTACTCGAGGGCAGGCTACGAGCAGTACTTC. It is translated as CASSYSRAGYEQYF.

This chain uses TRBV27 with TRBJ2-5; the D is unclear. The better agreement between TRBJ2-7 and the DNA end casts doubt on the J call. CDR3 length: 13 amino acids. From germline, CDR1 is MNHEY and CDR2 SMNVEV (reference sequence). The CDR3 spells CASSFSSLNEQYF. CDR3 nucleotide sequence: TGTGCCAGCAGTTTCAGTAGCCTTAACGAGCAGTACTTC.

This clone appeared a single time. V is TRBV2 and J is TRBJ2-7; 11 nucleotides match TRBD2. The V gene's germline CDR1 is SNHLY and CDR2 FYNNEI. CDR3 size: 15 residues. The J segment lost 4 bases and the V segment lost 3 bases, leaving 5 bases of the junction unmatched. The CDR3, as DNA: TGTGCCAGCAGTGAGCTAGCGGGAGGATTGTACGAGCAGTACTTC. This gives the protein CASSELAGGLYEQYF.

The V call is TRBV6-5, the J call TRBJ1-1; TRBD1 might be the D (6 bases). V was trimmed by 6 bases and J by 8 bases, leaving 16 bases between them. Germline CDR1 is MNHEY and CDR2 is SVGAGI. This CDR3 is built from 13 residues. The CDR3 bases are TGTGCCAGCAGCCAGGACAGATTTATCGAAGCTTTCTTT. This translates into CASSQDRFIEAFF.

The V call is TRBV7-9, the J call TRBJ2-6; D possibly corresponds to TRBD2 (6 bases). V was trimmed by 5 bases and J by 1 base, leaving 12 bases between them. Germline V gives CDR1 SEHNR, CDR2 FQNEAQ (reference sequence). The CDR3 extends over 16 amino acids. The CDR3 region has the DNA TGTGCCAGCAGCCAAACTGGGGGGTCTGGGGCCAACGTCCTGACTTTC. Protein sequence: CASSQTGGSGANVLTF. Supplemented by reference TRBV7-9 and TRBJ2-6, the full variable domain reads DTGVSQNPRHKITKRGQNVTFRCDPISEHNRLYWYRQTLGQGPEFLTYFQNEAQLEKSRLLSDRFSAERPKGSFSTLEIQRTEQGDSAMYLCASSQTGGSGANVLTFGAGSRLTVL.

CDR3 in amino acids: CASSLGQVTDTQYF. In DNA, the CDR3 is TGTGCCAGCAGCTTAGGACAGGTGACAGATACGCAGTATTTT. The V call is TRBV7-2, the J call TRBJ2-3; perhaps TRBD1 as D (6 bases). Germline CDR1 reads SGHTA; CDR2 reads FQGNSA. Deletions cut 1 base from V and 3 bases from J, with 8 bases between. The CDR3 is made up of 14 amino acids.

The rearrangement joins TRBV18 to TRBJ2-2, with TRBD1 matching over 8 bases. After removal of 7 bases from V and 6 bases from J, the junction contained 10 bases not matched to a gene. The CDR3 spans 15 residues. Germline-derived CDR1 and CDR2 are KGHSH and LQKENI. The CDR3: CASLSDRGNAGELFF. As DNA, the CDR3 is TGTGCCAGCTTATCAGACAGGGGTAACGCCGGGGAGCTGTTTTTT.

This chain connects TRBV18 to TRBJ1-1, with 9 bases identical to TRBD1. J gave up 4 bases and V 3 bases, and 6 bases lay outside the gene matches. The CDR3 extends over 15 amino acids. Germline-derived CDR1 and CDR2 are KGHSH and LQKENI. CDR3 in DNA: TGTGCCAGCTCACCTCGACAGGGGGAAGCCACTGAAGCTTTCTTT. Translation: CASSPRQGEATEAFF.

This chain connects TRBV7-9 to TRBJ2-3; 7 nucleotides agree with TRBD1. CDR1 is SEHNR, CDR2 FQNEAQ, per germline (reference sequence). The trim removed 5 bases at V and 2 bases at J, leaving 7 bases unmatched. This CDR3 contains 15 residues. The CDR3 sequence is CASSITGADTDTQYF. The DNA for the CDR3 is TGTGCCAGCAGCATCACAGGGGCCGACACAGATACGCAGTATTTT.

As regards this clone: Other DNA sequences from this sample encode an identical CDR3 as well. This chain uses TRBV9 with TRBJ1-6, with D uncertain. There are 13 residues in the CDR3. Per the germline V gene, CDR1 is SGDLS and CDR2 is YYNGEE. V shed 4 bases and J shed 13 bases, with 15 bases lying between them. The CDR3 nucleotides are TGTGCCAGCAGCCCAGTGGGCAAATCCCCCCTCCACTTT. It is translated as CASSPVGKSPLHF.

The chain carries TRBV28 and TRBJ1-3; D might be TRBD1 (6 bases). V was shortened by 5 bases and J by 3 bases, with 14 bases between the two germline ends. The CDR3 runs 15 residues. CDR1 is MDHEN and CDR2 is SYDVKM in the germline V gene. DNA of the CDR3: TGTGCCAGCAGTCCGCCACAGGGATTTGGAAACACCATATATTTT. As protein: CASSPPQGFGNTIYF.

The genes are TRBV6-5 and TRBJ2-3; weak D call: TRBD2 (6 bases). The germline CDR1 and CDR2 sequences are MNHEY and SVGAGI. Trimming removed 9 bases from V and 2 bases from J, with 15 bases in between. The CDR3 is 14 residues long. CDR3 DNA: TGTGCCAGTGCGGCGGGACTCGTCACAGATACGCAGTATTTT. Amino acids: CASAAGLVTDTQYF.

The gene calls are TRBV9 and TRBJ2-6, with D maybe TRBD1 (6 bases). Germline V gives CDR1 SGDLS, CDR2 YYNGEE. Trimming shortened V by 2 bases and J by 8 bases, and 17 bases separated the two germline ends. The CDR3 loop spans 16 amino acids. The CDR3 protein is CASSVPSRGSPNVLTF. CDR3 DNA: TGTGCCAGCAGCGTCCCGTCGAGGGGGTCTCCCAACGTCCTGACTTTC.

This chain uses TRBV4-2 with TRBJ1-2; D unclear. Germline CDR1 reads LGHNA; CDR2 reads YNFKEQ. There are 12 residues in the CDR3. V was trimmed by 4 bases and J by 10 bases, leaving 13 bases between them. The CDR3 protein is CASSPTTGDYTF. The CDR3 coding sequence is TGTGCCAGCAGCCCCACAACGGGTGACTACACCTTC.

The CDR3 loop is CASSQVREGAGTIQYF. CDR3 DNA sequence: TGCGCCAGCAGCCAAGTGAGGGAAGGAGCGGGGACCATTCAGTACTTC. The chain employs TRBV4-1 and TRBJ2-4; 7 bases fit TRBD2. This CDR3 has 16 residues. V was clipped by 1 base and J by 9 bases; unmatched bases: 12. Germline V gene sequence: CDR1 MGHRA, CDR2 YSYEKL.

This clone was seen once. The CDR3 reads CASSERSGTSGHNEQFF. The CDR3 DNA reads as TGTGCCAGCAGCGAGCGCTCCGGGACTAGCGGACACAATGAGCAGTTCTTC. V is TRBV7-8 and J is TRBJ2-1; 11 nucleotides align to TRBD2. J was trimmed by 5 bases and V by 5 bases; bases with no gene match: 11. The germline V gene encodes CDR1 SGHVS and CDR2 FQNEAQ. The CDR3 extends over 17 amino acids.

A note on this clone: Other DNA sequences of this sample code for an identical CDR3. The chain carries TRBV18 and TRBJ2-1; 9 bases fit TRBD2. Germline CDR1 and CDR2: KGHSH and LQKENI. This CDR3 region has 15 residues. V shed 6 bases and J 0 bases; nucleotides not matched to a gene: 3. The CDR3 DNA is TGTGCCAGCTCGCCGACTAGCGGCTCCTACAATGAGCAGTTCTTC. It encodes CASSPTSGSYNEQFF.

This clone has a handful of counts. The genes are TRBV18 and TRBJ2-7; TRBD2 is a possible D gene (5 bases). Germline CDR1 is KGHSH and CDR2 is LQKENI. V lost 6 bases to trimming and J lost 5 bases, with 17 bases between them. The CDR3 extends over 14 amino acids. CDR3 sequence (DNA): TGTGCCAGCTCGACTATAGCGACCGAAAACGAGCAGTACTTC. Translation gives CASSTIATENEQYF.

The V call is TRBV5-1, the J call TRBJ2-7; D remains ambiguous. The ends were cut back, 0 bases at V and 6 bases at J, with 10 bases in the middle. The germline V gene encodes CDR1 SGHRS and CDR2 YFSETQ. CDR3 length equals 13 residues. CDR3 residues: CASSLVGVGEQYF. CDR3 DNA: TGCGCCAGCAGCTTGGTCGGAGTAGGCGAGCAGTACTTC.

The chain combines TRBV5-6 with TRBJ2-2, with 9 bases identical to TRBD1. This CDR3 comprises 15 residues. V dropped 0 bases and J dropped 5; count of bases not matched to a gene: 2. Germline V gene data show CDR1 as SGHDT and CDR2 as YYEEEE. The CDR3 DNA reads as TGTGCCAGCAGCTTGGAACAGGGGGCGACCGGGGAGCTGTTTTTT. The encoded protein is CASSLEQGATGELFF. The complete variable domain, with remaining parts taken from reference TRBV5-6 and TRBJ2-2, reads DAGVTQSPTHLIKTRGQQVTLRCSPKSGHDTVSWYQQALGQGPQFIFQYYEEEERQRGNFPDRFSGHQFPNYSSELNVNALLLGDSALYLCASSLEQGATGELFFGEGSRLTVL.

The CDR3 loop is CASSVSQRSNEQFF. The CDR3 region has the DNA TGTGCCAGCAGCGTAAGCCAGCGTTCCAATGAGCAGTTCTTC. The V call is TRBV9, the J call TRBJ2-1; D gene unclear. The germline V gene encodes CDR1 SGDLS and CDR2 YYNGEE. V was trimmed by 1 base and J by 6 bases, leaving 11 bases between them. The CDR3 runs to 14 residues. The full variable domain, completed using reference TRBV9 and TRBJ2-1, is DSGVTQTPKHLITATGQRVTLRCSPRSGDLSVYWYQQSLDQGLQFLIQYYNGEERAKGNILERFSAQQFPDLHSELNLSSLELGDSALYFCASSVSQRSNEQFFGPGTRLTVL.

This rearrangement joins TRBV5-4 to TRBJ2-5; 7 nucleotides agree with TRBD2. Germline lookup yields CDR1 SGHNT and CDR2 YYREEE (reference sequence). The CDR3 extends over 13 amino acids. Germline trimming cut 0 bases from V and 5 bases from J; bases unmatched to any gene: 1. The CDR3 loop reads CASSLVSGETQYF. CDR3 coding DNA: TGTGCCAGCAGCTTGGTTAGCGGGGAGACCCAGTACTTC.

The chain carries TRBV9 and TRBJ2-1; D possibly corresponds to TRBD1 (6 bases). The V and J ends lost 0 bases and 4 bases respectively, with 14 bases between them. In germline, CDR1 is SGDLS, CDR2 YYNGEE. The CDR3 contains 16 residues. Written as DNA, the CDR3 is TGTGCCAGCAGCGTAGATATAGGGGGTCAATACAATGAGCAGTTCTTC. It codes for CASSVDIGGQYNEQFF.

V gene TRBV9 combines with J gene TRBJ2-1; possibly TRBD2 for D (5 bases). Trimming shortened V by 2 bases and J by 3 bases, and 9 bases separated the two germline ends. Germline V gene sequence: CDR1 SGDLS, CDR2 YYNGEE. The CDR3 runs to 14 residues. The CDR3 DNA is TGTGCCAGCAGCGTTCCCACTAGCTACAATGAGCAGTTCTTC. Encoded protein: CASSVPTSYNEQFF.

The gene calls are TRBV7-6 and TRBJ2-1; tentatively, D is TRBD2 (6 bases). V lost 5 bases to trimming and J lost 6 bases, with 14 bases between them. Germline values: CDR1 SGHVS, CDR2 FNYEAQ. The CDR3 totals 14 residues. The CDR3 is CASSGPGATNEQFF. The CDR3 DNA follows: TGTGCCAGCAGCGGGCCGGGAGCAACCAATGAGCAGTTCTTC.

This rearrangement joins TRBV29-1 to TRBJ2-1; 8 nucleotides align to TRBD2. This CDR3 is 14 amino acids long. CDR1 and CDR2 from the germline V gene are SQVTM and ANQGSEA. V dropped 6 bases and J dropped 5; count of bases not matched to a gene: 9. As DNA, the CDR3 is TGCAGCGTGGAGGGTAGCGGGATCCACAATGAGCAGTTCTTC. Its protein is CSVEGSGIHNEQFF.

There are a few counts of this clone. The chain employs TRBV5-6 and TRBJ2-7; 9 bases match TRBD1. Looked up from germline, CDR1 is SGHDT and CDR2 is YYEEEE. The CDR3 totals 14 residues. With 4 bases clipped from V and 5 bases from J, the junction kept 7 bases outside the gene matches. CDR3 residues: CASSPGTGTNEQYF. CDR3 in DNA: TGTGCCAGCAGCCCCGGGACAGGGACCAACGAGCAGTACTTC.

This clone was found once. J is TRBJ2-2 and V is TRBV6-1, with a weak D call TRBD1 (5 bases). Deletions cut 2 bases from V and 4 bases from J, with 14 bases between. The CDR3 extends over 16 amino acids. Germline CDR1 reads MNHNS; CDR2 reads SASEGT. DNA of the CDR3: TGTGCCAGCAGTGAATGGGTGGGGCGAAGCACCGGGGAGCTGTTTTTT. Protein product: CASSEWVGRSTGELFF.

The V gene is TRBV6-4, the J gene TRBJ2-6; D is perhaps TRBD2 (6 bases). The CDR3 loop spans 16 amino acids. Germline lookup yields CDR1 MRHNA and CDR2 SNTAGT. The V end lost 4 bases, the J end lost 0 bases, and 10 bases lay between the germline ends. The CDR3 sequence is CASSGGLNSGANVLTF. In DNA, the CDR3 is TGTGCCAGCAGTGGAGGACTAAACTCTGGGGCCAACGTCCTGACTTTC.

The rearrangement uses TRBV5-1 and TRBJ2-3, with TRBD2 as a possible D gene (6 bases). The germline gives CDR1 SGHRS, CDR2 YFSETQ. CDR3 size: 15 residues. V lost 6 bases and J lost 0, with 14 bases in between. CDR3 nucleotides: TGCGCCAGCACGGATTCCGGGACTAGCACAGATACGCAGTATTTT. Protein product: CASTDSGTSTDTQYF.

The chain recombines TRBV9 with TRBJ2-3, with 7 bases matching TRBD2. Germline assignment: CDR1 SGDLS and CDR2 YYNGEE. The junction had 4 bases not matched to a gene; V was cut back by 3 bases and J by 0 bases. The CDR3 runs 15 residues. CDR3 DNA: TGTGCCAGCAGCGACGGGAGGCCTAGCACAGATACGCAGTATTTT. Protein: CASSDGRPSTDTQYF.

The rearrangement uses TRBV6-1 and TRBJ1-2, with D unclear. Trimming pared 1 base from V and 8 bases from J, leaving 14 bases between. The length of the CDR3 is 14 residues. The germline gives CDR1 MNHNS, CDR2 SASEGT. The CDR3 here is CASSEGRVRFGYTF. The CDR3 nucleotides are TGTGCCAGCAGTGAAGGGAGGGTGAGGTTCGGCTACACCTTC.